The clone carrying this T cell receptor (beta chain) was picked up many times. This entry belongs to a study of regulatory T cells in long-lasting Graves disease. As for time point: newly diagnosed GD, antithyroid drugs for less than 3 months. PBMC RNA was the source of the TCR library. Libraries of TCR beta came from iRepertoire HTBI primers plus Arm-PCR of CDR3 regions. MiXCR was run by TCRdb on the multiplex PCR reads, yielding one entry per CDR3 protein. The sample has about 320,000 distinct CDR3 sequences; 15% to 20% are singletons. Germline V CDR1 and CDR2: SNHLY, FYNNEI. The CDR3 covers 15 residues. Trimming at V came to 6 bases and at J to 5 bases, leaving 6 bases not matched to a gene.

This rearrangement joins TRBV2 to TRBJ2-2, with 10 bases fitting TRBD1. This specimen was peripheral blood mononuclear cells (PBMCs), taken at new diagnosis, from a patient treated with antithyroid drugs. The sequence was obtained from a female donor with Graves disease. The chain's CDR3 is CASRTGGVDTGELFF. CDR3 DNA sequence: TGTGCCAGCAGGACAGGGGGCGTAGATACCGGGGAGCTGTTTTTT.